The 21 T cell receptor beta chains below were found in one sample sequenced in a study of T cells in localized non-small cell lung cancer. Sequenced by immunoSEQ multiplex PCR; TCRdb stores in-frame clones only, minus some. Here the sample spans 70,000 or so clones, less than 85% being singletons. Sequenced material: peripheral blood, taken before any cancer treatment. The receptors were gathered from a female donor of 60 years or more with stage I lung adenocarcinoma.

V is TRBV5-1 and J is TRBJ1-2; 8 bases fit TRBD1. Germline V gene sequence: CDR1 SGHRS, CDR2 YFSETQ. This CDR3 has 15 residues. V gave up 6 bases and J gave up 4 bases; unmatched junction bases: 11. The CDR3 spells CASNPSTGVSYGYTF. CDR3 sequence (DNA): TGCGCCAGCAACCCGTCGACAGGGGTTAGCTATGGCTACACCTTC.

As for this clone: Other nucleotide sequences in the sample specify the same CDR3. The chain couples TRBV6-1 to TRBJ2-7; tentatively, D is TRBD1 (5 bases). The CDR3 covers 14 residues. V lost 2 bases and J lost 0, with 8 bases in between. Germline lookup yields CDR1 MNHNS and CDR2 SASEGT. The CDR3 spells CASSEQGLSYEQYF. CDR3 bases: TGTGCCAGCAGTGAACAGGGCCTCTCCTACGAGCAGTACTTC.

This chain links TRBV7-2 with TRBJ1-5; D is unclear. The CDR3 consists of 17 residues. V lost 1 base and J lost 0, with 13 bases in between. Germline V gene sequence: CDR1 SGHTA, CDR2 FQGNSA. DNA of the CDR3: TGTGCCAGCAGCTTAGTGTGGGCAGGAGATAGCAATCAGCCCCAGCATTTT. It encodes CASSLVWAGDSNQPQHF.

The rearrangement links TRBV28 to TRBJ1-3; D is undetermined. Germline CDR1 MDHEN, CDR2 SYDVKM. Trimming cost V 1 base and J 4 bases, with 8 bases left between them. The CDR3 contains 14 residues. CDR3 bases: TGTGCCAGCAGTTTATCACACCCCGGAAACACCATATATTTT. Its protein product is CASSLSHPGNTIYF.

This chain joins TRBV28 and TRBJ1-5, with D possibly being TRBD1 (5 bases). Trimming cost V 3 bases and J 6 bases, with 15 bases left between them. The CDR3 covers 15 residues. Germline CDR1 reads MDHEN; CDR2 reads SYDVKM. The DNA for the CDR3 is TGTGCCAGCAGTTTTCGTCAGGGCTGGTTTCAGCCCCAGCATTTT. Translation: CASSFRQGWFQPQHF.

This clone showed up just a few times. The chain is built from TRBV19 and TRBJ2-5, with 14 bases fitting TRBD2. Germline CDR1 LNHDA, CDR2 SQIVND (reference sequence). The V and J ends lost 8 bases and 7 bases, in that order; junction bases with no gene match: 18. The CDR3 runs to 18 residues. As DNA, the CDR3 is TGTGCCAGTGGCCCGACTAGCGGGGGGGCCAAACCTAAGGGGACCCAGTACTTC. Protein sequence: CASGPTSGGAKPKGTQYF.

CDR3 protein: CASSEAGQSFSGNTIYF. CDR3 nucleotide sequence: TGTGCCAGCAGCGAAGCGGGACAGAGCTTTTCTGGAAACACCATATATTTT. This chain uses TRBV28 with TRBJ1-3; TRBD1 matches at 7 bases. In germline, CDR1 is MDHEN, CDR2 SYDVKM. CDR3 size: 17 residues. Unmatched junction bases numbered 12, after V lost 6 bases and J lost 1 base. The entire variable domain, with the rest obtained from reference TRBV28 and TRBJ1-3, is as follows: DVKVTQSSRYLVKRTGEKVFLECVQDMDHENMFWYRQDPGLGLRLIYFSYDVKMKEKGDIPEGYSVSREKKERFSLILESASTNQTSMYLCASSEAGQSFSGNTIYFGEGSWLTVV.

CDR3 DNA sequence: TGTGCCAGCAGTAATAGCGGGGCCCAAGAGACCCAGTACTTC. It specifies CASSNSGAQETQYF. V is TRBV7-2 and J is TRBJ2-5, with TRBD2 matching over 8 bases. The V gene's germline CDR1 is SGHTA and CDR2 FQGNSA. The CDR3 is 14 residues long. V lost 6 bases, J lost 1 base, and 4 bases stayed unmatched.

This chain links TRBV7-8 with TRBJ2-6; TRBD2 aligns across 9 bases. CDR3 length: 20 residues. V gave up 5 bases and J gave up 1 base; unmatched junction bases: 15. Germline CDR1 is SGHVS and CDR2 is FQNEAQ. The CDR3 bases are TGTGCCAGCAGCACCCTAATTCGACTAGCGGCCCCATCTGGGGCCAACGTCCTGACTTTC. Its protein is CASSTLIRLAAPSGANVLTF.

This CDR3 reads CASSVAFGENYGYTF. The CDR3 nucleotides read TGTGCCAGCAGCGTAGCTTTCGGTGAAAACTATGGCTACACCTTC. This chain links TRBV9 with TRBJ1-2; D is unclear. V lost 0 bases to trimming and J lost 2 bases, with 11 bases between them. CDR1 is SGDLS, CDR2 YYNGEE, per germline. The CDR3 contains 15 residues.

This sequence joins TRBV5-1 and TRBJ1-4; TRBD1 is a possible D gene (5 bases). This CDR3 is 13 amino acids long. CDR1 and CDR2 from the germline V gene are SGHRS and YFSETQ. V lost 4 bases to trimming and J lost 8 bases, with 12 bases between them. This chain's CDR3 is CASSPSGTEKLFF. The CDR3 DNA sequence: TGCGCCAGCAGCCCATCCGGGACGGAAAAACTGTTTTTT. Filled out from reference TRBV5-1 and TRBJ1-4, the complete variable domain reads KAGVTQTPRYLIKTRGQQVTLSCSPISGHRSVSWYQQTPGQGLQFLFEYFSETQRNKGNFPGRFSGRQFSNSRSEMNVSTLELGDSALYLCASSPSGTEKLFFGSGTQLSVL.

V and J are TRBV5-1 and TRBJ2-3, with D perhaps matching TRBD1 (6 bases). The germline V gene encodes CDR1 SGHRS and CDR2 YFSETQ. V lost 3 bases and J lost 6, with 11 bases in between. The CDR3 loop spans 13 amino acids. Written as DNA, the CDR3 is TGCGCCAGCAGCTCACAGGGAGCCGATACGCAGTATTTT. The encoded protein is CASSSQGADTQYF. The full variable domain, rest sourced from reference TRBV5-1 and TRBJ2-3, is KAGVTQTPRYLIKTRGQQVTLSCSPISGHRSVSWYQQTPGQGLQFLFEYFSETQRNKGNFPGRFSGRQFSNSRSEMNVSTLELGDSALYLCASSSQGADTQYFGPGTRLTVL.

The chain uses TRBV7-2 and TRBJ2-7; no clear D gene. Trimming stripped 4 bases from V and 0 bases from J, with 13 bases between. Germline CDR1 SGHTA, CDR2 FQGNSA. The CDR3 runs to 15 residues. This chain's CDR3 is CASSSPGFSSYEQYF. The CDR3 DNA reads as TGTGCCAGCAGCTCGCCGGGCTTTAGCTCCTACGAGCAGTACTTC.

J is TRBJ2-5 and V is TRBV28, with D perhaps TRBD1 (6 bases). From germline, CDR1 is MDHEN and CDR2 SYDVKM. This CDR3 contains 15 residues. Trimming shortened V by 6 bases and J by 1 base, and 15 bases separated the two germline ends. Here the CDR3 DNA reads TGTGCCAGCAGCCTCGTCAGGGACACCCAAGAGACCCAGTACTTC. Translation gives CASSLVRDTQETQYF.

The chain carries TRBV7-2 and TRBJ2-5, with 7 bases that match TRBD2. V dropped 2 bases and J dropped 1; count of bases not matched to a gene: 7. CDR1 and CDR2 from the germline V gene are SGHTA and FQGNSA. This CDR3 has 16 amino acids. The CDR3 DNA sequence: TGTGCCAGCAGCTTAAGAGGAAGCGGGACCCAAGAGACCCAGTACTTC. Protein product: CASSLRGSGTQETQYF.

The chain recombines TRBV19 with TRBJ2-7; D possibly corresponds to TRBD2 (7 bases). The CDR3 is 17 residues long. V shed 4 bases and J shed 2 bases, with 21 bases lying between them. Looked up from germline, CDR1 is LNHDA and CDR2 is SQIVND (reference sequence). CDR3 amino acids: CASSTAGGLAVPYEQYF. DNA of the CDR3: TGTGCCAGTAGTACCGCCGGGGGGCTAGCGGTCCCCTACGAGCAGTACTTC.

The V gene is TRBV5-4, the J gene TRBJ2-2; 7 bases line up with TRBD1. Germline V gives CDR1 SGHNT, CDR2 YYREEE (reference sequence). V shed 4 bases, J shed 6 bases, and the junction held 12 bases outside the gene matches. The CDR3 has 16 residues. Here the CDR3 DNA reads TGTGCCAGCAGCGACAGGGTGTATTACAAGCCCGGGGAGCTGTTTTTT. Protein sequence: CASSDRVYYKPGELFF.

The V call is TRBV7-9, the J call TRBJ2-1; a possible D gene is TRBD2 (5 bases). The germline V and J ends were trimmed by 3 bases and 7 bases, with 7 bases remaining between them. Germline values: CDR1 SEHNR, CDR2 FQNEAQ (reference sequence). This CDR3 is 12 amino acids long. The CDR3 here is CASSLWENEQFF. For the CDR3, the DNA is TGTGCCAGCAGCTTGTGGGAGAATGAGCAGTTCTTC.

The genes are TRBV7-3 and TRBJ2-1; D is unclear. V was cut by 2 bases and J by 6 bases, with 8 bases left in between. Germline assignment: CDR1 SGHTA and CDR2 FQGTGA. The CDR3 extends over 13 amino acids. The CDR3 loop reads CASSLDLPNEQFF. Written as DNA, the CDR3 is TGTGCCAGCAGCTTAGACCTCCCCAATGAGCAGTTCTTC.

The J gene is TRBJ2-7, the V gene TRBV6-6; tentative D call: TRBD1 (6 bases). Looked up from germline, CDR1 is MNHNY and CDR2 is SVGAGI (reference sequence). The V gene lost 5 bases and the J gene lost 7 bases, with 18 bases spanning the gap. The CDR3 runs to 14 residues. The CDR3: CASSRTTRGGEQYF. The DNA for the CDR3 is TGTGCCAGCAGTCGAACGACCAGGGGCGGGGAGCAGTACTTC.

The gene calls are TRBV7-2 and TRBJ2-1, with D unclear. Per the germline V gene, CDR1 is SGHTA and CDR2 is FQGNSA. V was pared by 5 bases and J by 2 bases, with 10 bases between. The CDR3 length is 14 residues. Here the CDR3 reads CASSVRSAYNEQFF. DNA of the CDR3: TGTGCCAGCAGCGTGCGCTCGGCCTACAATGAGCAGTTCTTC.